The T cell receptor (beta chain) described here comes from a study of T cells after yellow fever vaccination. Overall study context: It was SMART-Seq v4 Ultra Low Input that prepared the fractions with low cell numbers. Study results and limitations: Just a small share of clonotypes turned up in the CD4 compartment as well as the CD8 compartment. Post-booster repertoires contained most primary-vaccination clones again (about 95% CD4, 85% to 90% CD8).

This clonotype was counted at least ten times. Antigen unknown. 5'RACE template switching added a universal primer site and UMIs to TCR cDNA. TCRdb reprocessed the 5' RACE reads with MiXCR, giving one entry per CDR3 protein. Here the sample spans 310,000 or so distinct CDR3 sequences, approximately 3.9% being singletons. The J segment lost 7 bases and the V segment lost 3 bases, leaving 12 bases of the junction unmatched. The CDR3 consists of 17 residues. Germline CDR1 and CDR2: MGHRA and YSYEKL. The sequence was collected from a man younger than 30 who received the YFV17D yellow fever vaccine. The sample was PBMCs, taken on the day of the yellow fever booster vaccination. This chain connects TRBV4-1 to TRBJ1-5; 10 positions agree with TRBD1. The CDR3, as DNA: TGCGCCAGCAGCCAGATACCGGGACAGGGGACGGGGCAGCCCCAGCATTTT. Protein sequence: CASSQIPGQGTGQPQHF.